The present TCR beta chain was sequenced within a study of identical twins (dated by TCRdb to about 2016). About the full investigation: TCR alpha and beta repertoires from monozygotic twins, unrelated adults of various ages and cord blood were deep-sequenced to test whether fetal clonotypes persist. To rule out contamination, the twin experiments were replicated at different times with different library preparation protocols.

Deletion took 2 bases off V and 8 bases off J, with a span of 12 bases between the germline ends. The CDR3 spans 13 residues, from the cysteine through the phenylalanine. The kept DNA is CDR3 alone, 39 bases in frame from the first base. As encoded in the germline V gene, CDR1 is SNHLY while CDR2 is FYNNEI. Every donor was a healthy Caucasian. The twin cohort consisted of three pairs of female monozygotic twins, all aged roughly 18 to 30 years. Positive isolation kits from Invitrogen were used to isolate CD4+ and CD8+ T cell populations. The full study reports these points: Conclusions relied on cross-sectional statistical analysis, since the same donors could not be followed over many years. Abundant cord blood beta clonotypes carried fewer insertions; young adult naive repertoires showed a weaker similar trend, while memory repertoires showed none. Invariant T cells such as MAIT and iNKT could partly confound zero-insertion analyses, though diverse VJ usage argued against this for most clonotypes. Out-of-frame TCR alpha sequences shared between twins showed an excess of low generation-probability sequences compared with coincidental sharing between unrelated individuals. Excess twin sharing in beta out-of-frame sequences was weaker because fewer shared sequences lowered the signal-to-noise ratio. In monozygotic twins, recombination models systematically underestimated out-of-frame TCR alpha sharing, but the models matched the sharing seen between unrelated individuals.

This clonotype was seen a handful of times. What antigen it recognizes has not been identified. Base qualities are missing; no much larger clone stands one base away. The library was produced with 5' RACE. Sequencing used an Illumina HiSeq 2000. Template switching introduced a universal primer binding site; the final cDNA contained a unique molecular identifier, enabling accurate counting of TCR cDNA molecules. First-strand cDNA for TCR alpha and beta chains was synthesized from specific primers in the conserved constant-segment region. To control for contamination, each cDNA library was double barcoded with a SMART-Mk sample barcode plus Illumina barcodes. Two successive PCR steps introduced TruSeq adapter sequences along with Illumina sample barcodes. TCR alpha and beta cDNA libraries were sequenced on the Illumina HiSeq platform with custom primers. Under the source paper's analysis protocol: MiGEC processed the raw reads to extract unique molecular identifiers, while MiXCR was used to determine the CDR3 positions. Recombination models were inferred per individual with the repgenHMM and IGoR tools using an EM algorithm. Shared clonotypes were analyzed with the tcR package in R, and sharing was normalized by the product of cloneset sizes. To study raw recombination without the effects of thymic and clonal selection, out-of-frame nonproductive sequences were analyzed. TCRdb trimmed public reads at Q25 via fastp, called clones via MiXCR and kept in-frame beta chains. When rows share a CDR3 protein, they turn into one entry using the most common DNA and genes. It is TCRdb's table, rather than the study itself, that gives the V and J calls and clone size. The sample data list roughly 470,000 distinct CDR3 sequences, and about 13% of these were observed just once. The top ten clones comprise approximately 1% of the sample.

The same data also contributed to another study, on yellow fever vaccine responses in identical twins. The second study reports: According to the authors, the vaccine-induced T cell response in identical twins seemed to be partly convergent and partly specific to each individual. Focusing on identical twins, the study followed the T cell clones that responded to the vaccine, and did so with precision.

Sample: CD4+ T cells sorted from blood. This TCR was recovered from a woman between 18 and 29 years old in good health. The chain uses TRBV2 and TRBJ1-2; possibly the D gene is TRBD1, per 6 matching bases. For the CDR3, the sequence is CASSEIFGGGYTF. At the DNA level, the sequence is TGTGCCAGCAGTGAAATTTTTGGGGGCGGCTACACCTTC. The full variable domain, with segments outside the CDR3 supplied by the reference TRBV2 and TRBJ1-2 proteins, appears as EPEVTQTPSHQVTQMGQEVILRCVPISNHLYFYWYRQILGQKVEFLVSFYNNEISEKSEIFDDQFSVERPDGSNFTLKIRSTKLEDSAMYFCASSEIFGGGYTFGSGTRLTVV.